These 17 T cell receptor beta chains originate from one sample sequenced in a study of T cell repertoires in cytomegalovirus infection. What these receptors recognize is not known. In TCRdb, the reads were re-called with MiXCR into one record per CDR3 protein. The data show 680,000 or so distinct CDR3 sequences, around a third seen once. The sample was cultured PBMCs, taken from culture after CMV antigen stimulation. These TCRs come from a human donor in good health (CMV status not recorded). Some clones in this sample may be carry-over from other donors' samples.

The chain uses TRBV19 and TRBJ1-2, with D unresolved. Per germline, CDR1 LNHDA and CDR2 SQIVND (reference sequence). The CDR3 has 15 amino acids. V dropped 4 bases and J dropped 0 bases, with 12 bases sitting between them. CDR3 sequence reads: CASSRRAGANYGYTF. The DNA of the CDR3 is TGTGCCAGTAGTAGAAGGGCAGGAGCTAACTATGGCTACACCTTC.

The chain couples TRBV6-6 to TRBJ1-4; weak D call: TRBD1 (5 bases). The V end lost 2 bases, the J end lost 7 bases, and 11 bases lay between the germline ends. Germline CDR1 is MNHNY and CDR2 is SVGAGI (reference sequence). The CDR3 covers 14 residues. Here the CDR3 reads CASSYRGHLEKLFF. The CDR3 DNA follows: TGTGCCAGCAGTTACCGAGGACACCTTGAAAAACTGTTTTTT.

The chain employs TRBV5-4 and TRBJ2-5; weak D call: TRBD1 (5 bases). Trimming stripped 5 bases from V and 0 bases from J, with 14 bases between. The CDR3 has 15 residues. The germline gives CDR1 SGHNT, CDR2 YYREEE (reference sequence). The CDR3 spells CASRPQTRDQETQYF. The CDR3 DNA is TGTGCCAGCAGACCCCAAACCAGGGACCAAGAGACCCAGTACTTC.

CDR3 bases: TGCAGTGCTAGTTTTGATGCGAGAAGGTGGGAGACCCAGTACTTC. Its translation: CSASFDARRWETQYF. This chain uses TRBV20-1 with TRBJ2-5, with D hard to call. Trimming stripped 3 bases from V and 5 bases from J, with 19 bases between. Germline V CDR1 and CDR2: DFQATT, SNEGSKA (reference sequence). This CDR3 comprises 15 residues.

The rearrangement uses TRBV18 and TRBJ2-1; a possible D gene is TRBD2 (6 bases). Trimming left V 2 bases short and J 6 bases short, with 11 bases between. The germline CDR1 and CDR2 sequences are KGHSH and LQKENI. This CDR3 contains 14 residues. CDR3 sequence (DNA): TGTGCCAGCTCACCATCCTGGGGGGTCAATGAGCAGTTCTTC. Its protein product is CASSPSWGVNEQFF.

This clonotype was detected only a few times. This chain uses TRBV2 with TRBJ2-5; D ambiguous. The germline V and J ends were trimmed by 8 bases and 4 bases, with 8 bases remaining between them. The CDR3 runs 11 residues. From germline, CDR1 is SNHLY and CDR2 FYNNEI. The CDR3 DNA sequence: TGTGCCAGCTCAGATGGAGAGACCCAGTACTTC. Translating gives CASSDGETQYF.

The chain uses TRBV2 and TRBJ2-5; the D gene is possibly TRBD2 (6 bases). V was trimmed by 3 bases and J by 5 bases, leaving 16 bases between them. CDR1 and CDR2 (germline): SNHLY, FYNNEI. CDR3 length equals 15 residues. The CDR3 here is CASSDLASVRETQYF. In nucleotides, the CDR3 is TGTGCCAGCAGTGACCTAGCGAGCGTCCGGGAGACCCAGTACTTC.

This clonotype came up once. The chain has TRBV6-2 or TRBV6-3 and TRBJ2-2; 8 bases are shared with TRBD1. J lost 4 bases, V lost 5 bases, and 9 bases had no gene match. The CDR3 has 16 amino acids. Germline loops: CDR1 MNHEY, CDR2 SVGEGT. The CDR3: CASSPWTGYLTGELFF. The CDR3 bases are TGTGCCAGCAGTCCATGGACAGGGTATCTCACCGGGGAGCTGTTTTTT.

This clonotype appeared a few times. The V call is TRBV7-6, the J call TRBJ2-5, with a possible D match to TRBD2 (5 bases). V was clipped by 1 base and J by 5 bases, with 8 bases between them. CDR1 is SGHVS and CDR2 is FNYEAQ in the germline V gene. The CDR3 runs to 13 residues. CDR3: CASSLVGDETQYF. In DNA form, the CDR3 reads TGTGCCAGCAGCTTAGTGGGAGACGAGACCCAGTACTTC.

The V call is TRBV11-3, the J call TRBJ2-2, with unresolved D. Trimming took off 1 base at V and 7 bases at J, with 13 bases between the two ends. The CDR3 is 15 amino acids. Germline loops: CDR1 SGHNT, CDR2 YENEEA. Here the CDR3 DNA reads TGTGCCAGCAGCTTAGCTCGGGCCACGGACGGGGAGCTGTTTTTT. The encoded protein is CASSLARATDGELFF.

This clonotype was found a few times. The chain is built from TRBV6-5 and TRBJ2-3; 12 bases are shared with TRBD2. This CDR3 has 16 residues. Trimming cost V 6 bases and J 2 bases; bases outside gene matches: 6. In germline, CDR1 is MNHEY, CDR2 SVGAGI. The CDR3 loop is CASRRLAGAVTDTQYF. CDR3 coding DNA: TGTGCCAGCAGGCGACTAGCGGGGGCGGTCACAGATACGCAGTATTTT.

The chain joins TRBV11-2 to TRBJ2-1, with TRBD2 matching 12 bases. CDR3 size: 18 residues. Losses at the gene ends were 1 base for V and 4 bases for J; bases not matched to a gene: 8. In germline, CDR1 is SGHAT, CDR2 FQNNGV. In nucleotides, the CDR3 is TGTGCCAGCAGCTTAGGGCTAGCGGGAGGGGGGCCTTACAATGAGCAGTTCTTC. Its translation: CASSLGLAGGGPYNEQFF.

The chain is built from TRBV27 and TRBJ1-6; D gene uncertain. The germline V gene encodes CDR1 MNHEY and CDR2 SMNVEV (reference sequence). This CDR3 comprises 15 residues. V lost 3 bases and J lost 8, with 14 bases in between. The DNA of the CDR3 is TGTGCCAGCAGTTTTCGCACCGTTGACGATTCACCCCTCCACTTT. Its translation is CASSFRTVDDSPLHF.

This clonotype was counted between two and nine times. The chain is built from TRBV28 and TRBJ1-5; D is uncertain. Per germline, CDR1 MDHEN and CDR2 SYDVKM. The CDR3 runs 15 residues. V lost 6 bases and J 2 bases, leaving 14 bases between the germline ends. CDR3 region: CASSARTRGNQPQHF. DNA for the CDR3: TGTGCCAGCAGCGCCAGGACCCGGGGCAATCAGCCCCAGCATTTT.

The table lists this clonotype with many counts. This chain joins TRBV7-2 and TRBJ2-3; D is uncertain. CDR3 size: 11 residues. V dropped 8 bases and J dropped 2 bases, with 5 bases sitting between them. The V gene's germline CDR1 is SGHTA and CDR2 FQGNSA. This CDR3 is CASGFTDTQYF. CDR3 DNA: TGTGCCAGCGGGTTCACAGATACGCAGTATTTT.

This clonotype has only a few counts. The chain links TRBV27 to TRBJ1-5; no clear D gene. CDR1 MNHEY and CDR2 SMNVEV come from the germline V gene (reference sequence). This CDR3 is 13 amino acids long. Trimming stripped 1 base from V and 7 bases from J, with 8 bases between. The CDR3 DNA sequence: TGTGCCAGCAGTTTATACGGGTCGCAGCCCCAGCATTTT. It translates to CASSLYGSQPQHF.

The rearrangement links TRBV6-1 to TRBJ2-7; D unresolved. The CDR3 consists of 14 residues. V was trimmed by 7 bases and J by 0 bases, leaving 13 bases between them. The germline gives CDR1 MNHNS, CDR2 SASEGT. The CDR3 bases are TGTGCCAGCATAAAAGCGCCACCCTCCTACGAGCAGTACTTC. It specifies CASIKAPPSYEQYF.